The 12 T cell receptor beta chains listed next were all sequenced from one sample in a study of cytomegalovirus exposure and HLA in healthy donors. Primers included in the PCR were 60 Vbeta and 13 Jbeta primers. Produced via immunoSEQ multiplex PCR; TCRdb's table is partial and in-frame only. The sample holds around 130,000 clones; 80% are singletons and the top ten take roughly 4%. Sequenced: PBMCs. These receptors were collected from a woman in her 40s in good health and CMV-seronegative.

The J gene is TRBJ1-4, the V gene TRBV5-1; D gene ambiguous. V lost 0 bases and J lost 7, with 7 bases in between. CDR3 length: 13 residues. CDR1 and CDR2 from the germline V gene are SGHRS and YFSETQ. The CDR3 sequence: CASSLAPGEKLFF. CDR3 in DNA: TGCGCCAGCAGCTTGGCCCCAGGTGAAAAACTGTTTTTT.

In this sample, this clone turned up once. This chain connects TRBV14 to TRBJ2-7; 9 nucleotides match TRBD1. The CDR3 totals 15 residues. The germline V gene encodes CDR1 SGHDN and CDR2 FVKESK. The junction had 9 bases not matched to a gene; V was cut back by 4 bases and J by 5 bases. The CDR3 spells CASSRSGTGFHEQYF. CDR3 DNA sequence: TGTGCCAGCAGCCGATCCGGGACAGGGTTCCACGAGCAGTACTTC.

A single count supports this clone. This sequence joins TRBV5-1 and TRBJ2-2; D not resolved. Trimming took off 0 bases at V and 7 bases at J, with 10 bases between the two ends. CDR3 length: 14 amino acids. Germline lookup yields CDR1 SGHRS and CDR2 YFSETQ. In nucleotides, the CDR3 is TGCGCCAGCAGCTTGGGAGAAACTGGCGGGGAGCTGTTTTTT. Translated: CASSLGETGGELFF.

V and J are TRBV4-2 and TRBJ2-4; 12 positions agree with TRBD1. V shed 3 bases and J 0 bases; nucleotides not matched to a gene: 9. The germline gives CDR1 LGHNA, CDR2 YNFKEQ. The CDR3 extends over 19 amino acids. The CDR3 reads CASSHPGQGAGGAKNIQYF. The CDR3 region has the DNA TGTGCCAGCAGCCACCCGGGACAGGGGGCAGGGGGAGCCAAAAACATTCAGTACTTC.

This clone has just a few counts. The chain employs TRBV19 and TRBJ1-5, with TRBD1 as a possible D gene (5 bases). CDR3 size: 13 residues. The V gene's germline CDR1 is LNHDA and CDR2 SQIVND (reference sequence). The V end lost 7 bases, the J end lost 4 bases, and 11 bases lay between the germline ends. The CDR3 region is CASTQSGNQPQHF. CDR3 sequence (DNA): TGTGCCAGTACCCAGTCAGGGAATCAGCCCCAGCATTTT.

The V call is TRBV19, the J call TRBJ2-7; a possible D gene is TRBD1 (6 bases). Deletions cut 6 bases from V and 7 bases from J, with 22 bases between. Germline V gene sequence: CDR1 LNHDA, CDR2 SQIVND (reference sequence). The CDR3 is 15 residues long. DNA for the CDR3: TGTGCCAGTAGGCGACGGGACATTCCAGGAGAAGAGCAGTACTTC. Encoded protein: CASRRRDIPGEEQYF.

The chain links TRBV11-2 to TRBJ2-1; tentative D call: TRBD2 (6 bases). Germline V CDR1 and CDR2: SGHAT, FQNNGV. The CDR3 totals 13 residues. The V and J ends lost 6 bases and 8 bases respectively, with 14 bases between them. In DNA, the CDR3 is TGTGCCAGCAGGGGTCCCTGGGAGGATGAGCAGTTCTTC. Translation gives CASRGPWEDEQFF.

This chain links TRBV10-3 with TRBJ1-1; the match to TRBD1 covers 7 bases. V lost 10 bases to trimming and J lost 4 bases; unmatched junction nucleotides: 12. This CDR3 has 14 amino acids. Germline-derived CDR1 and CDR2 are ENHRY and SYGVKD. The CDR3 coding sequence is TGTGCCACTCTTTTGGCAGGGGGGAGCACTGAAGCTTTCTTT. Protein sequence: CATLLAGGSTEAFF.

This chain links TRBV19 with TRBJ2-6; 11 nucleotides line up with TRBD1. CDR3 length: 17 residues. Looked up from germline, CDR1 is LNHDA and CDR2 is SQIVND (reference sequence). After removal of 5 bases from V and 4 bases from J, the junction contained 7 bases not matched to a gene. The CDR3 coding sequence is TGTGCCAGTAGTGCCGGGACAGGGGGTGGGGGGGCCAACGTCCTGACTTTC. It encodes CASSAGTGGGGANVLTF.

The chain joins TRBV6-1 to TRBJ2-3, with D possibly matching TRBD1 (6 bases). Trimming left V 4 bases short and J 1 base short, with 15 bases between. This CDR3 has 16 amino acids. Germline V lookup: CDR1 MNHNS, CDR2 SASEGT. CDR3 sequence reads: CASSGTGTRGTDTQYF. The CDR3 coding sequence is TGTGCCAGCAGTGGTACCGGGACACGGGGCACAGATACGCAGTATTTT.

The chain has TRBV18 and TRBJ2-7; 7 positions agree with TRBD2. This CDR3 is built from 17 residues. Losses at the gene ends were 3 bases for V and 5 bases for J; bases not matched to a gene: 16. The germline V gene encodes CDR1 KGHSH and CDR2 LQKENI. In nucleotides, the CDR3 is TGTGCCAGCTCACCTGGAACCGGGGAGGGGAGACTGAACGAGCAGTACTTC. This sequence encodes CASSPGTGEGRLNEQYF.

The genes are TRBV4-3 and TRBJ1-2; 7 nucleotides agree with TRBD1. The V and J ends lost 0 bases and 4 bases, in that order; junction bases with no gene match: 17. The germline V gene has CDR1 LGHNA and CDR2 YSLEER. This CDR3 contains 19 residues. The CDR3 DNA is TGCGCCAGCAGCCAAGATCGACCTCTCGGGACAGTCAAAGGCTATGGCTACACCTTC. Protein product: CASSQDRPLGTVKGYGYTF.